One and the same sample provided the 13 T cell receptor beta chains below, sequenced in a study of regulatory T cells in long-lasting Graves disease. The authors built TCR beta libraries using iRepertoire HTBI primers and Arm-PCR of CDR3 regions. Each CDR3 protein is one row after TCRdb ran MiXCR on the multiplex PCR reads. The sample lists 300,000 to 400,000 distinct CDR3 sequences; less than 20% were seen once. Time point indicated: persistent/refractory GD, antithyroid drugs over 5 years with positive TRAb. There was RNA extracted from PBMCs, and the TCR library was made from it. The sequenced sample was peripheral blood mononuclear cells (PBMCs), obtained when the disease was refractory, from a patient treated with antithyroid drugs. Receptors originate from a female donor with Graves disease.

The chain combines TRBV5-4 with TRBJ1-2, with 11 positions matching TRBD1. From germline, CDR1 is SGHNT and CDR2 YYREEE (reference sequence). Unmatched junction bases numbered 6, after V lost 4 bases and J lost 4 bases. This CDR3 comprises 15 residues. CDR3 loop: CASSRWDRGTYGYTF. CDR3 sequence (DNA): TGTGCCAGCAGCAGATGGGACAGGGGGACCTATGGCTACACCTTC. The variable domain in full, completed from reference TRBV5-4 and TRBJ1-2, reads ETGVTQSPTHLIKTRGQQVTLRCSSQSGHNTVSWYQQALGQGPQFIFQYYREEENGRGNFPPRFSGLQFPNYSSELNVNALELDDSALYLCASSRWDRGTYGYTFGSGTRLTVV.

Ten or more counts support this clonotype. V usage is TRBV3-1 and J usage is TRBJ1-1; D gene ambiguous. Germline V lookup: CDR1 LGHDT, CDR2 YNNKEL (reference sequence). CDR3 length: 14 amino acids. V lost 3 bases to trimming and J lost 3 bases, with 11 bases between them. The CDR3 loop reads CASSHLGKHTEAFF. DNA for the CDR3: TGTGCCAGCAGCCACTTAGGGAAACACACTGAAGCTTTCTTT.

In this sample, this clonotype turned up a few times. V and J are TRBV10-2 and TRBJ2-7; maybe TRBD2 (6 bases). This CDR3 region has 10 residues. Per germline, CDR1 WSHSY and CDR2 SAAADI. Trimming removed 9 bases from V and 5 bases from J, with 8 bases in between. The CDR3 protein is CASWGDEQYF. The CDR3 DNA is TGCGCCAGTTGGGGGGACGAGCAGTACTTC.

This clonotype was counted between two and nine times. This chain connects TRBV6-5 to TRBJ1-1, with D possibly TRBD1 on 5 matching bases. Trimming left V 0 bases short and J 4 bases short, with 12 bases between. The germline V gene encodes CDR1 MNHEY and CDR2 SVGAGI. CDR3 length equals 15 residues. The CDR3 sequence is CASSYSALGPTEAFF. The CDR3 DNA reads TGTGCCAGCAGTTACTCCGCTCTGGGGCCCACTGAAGCTTTCTTT.

V is TRBV27 and J is TRBJ2-7, with 12 nucleotides matching TRBD1. The CDR3 is made up of 17 amino acids. V lost 0 bases, J lost 5 bases, and 8 bases stayed unmatched. The germline V gene has CDR1 MNHEY and CDR2 SMNVEV (reference sequence). CDR3 bases: TGTGCCAGCAGTTTATCCGGGTGGGACAGGGGGCAAAACGAGCAGTACTTC. It specifies CASSLSGWDRGQNEQYF.

The chain uses TRBV5-4 and TRBJ1-4; D is perhaps TRBD1 (5 bases). This CDR3 spans 15 amino acids. Trimming left V 0 bases short and J 4 bases short, with 10 bases between. Germline V gene lookup returns CDR1 SGHNT and CDR2 YYREEE (reference sequence). The CDR3 coding sequence is TGTGCCAGCAGCTTGGGGGGCTCGGGTAATGAAAAACTGTTTTTT. It codes for CASSLGGSGNEKLFF. Together with reference TRBV5-4 and TRBJ1-4, the CDR3 gives the full variable domain: ETGVTQSPTHLIKTRGQQVTLRCSSQSGHNTVSWYQQALGQGPQFIFQYYREEENGRGNFPPRFSGLQFPNYSSELNVNALELDDSALYLCASSLGGSGNEKLFFGSGTQLSVL.

This chain uses TRBV2 with TRBJ2-1; 8 bases align to TRBD2. V trimming: 6 bases; J trimming: 0 bases; junction bases outside the gene matches: 7. The CDR3 spans 16 residues. Germline CDR1 is SNHLY and CDR2 is FYNNEI. CDR3 amino acids: CASSVGSGSSYNEQFF. For the CDR3, the DNA is TGTGCCAGCAGCGTAGGGAGCGGGAGCTCCTACAATGAGCAGTTCTTC. The variable domain in full, completed from reference TRBV2 and TRBJ2-1, reads EPEVTQTPSHQVTQMGQEVILRCVPISNHLYFYWYRQILGQKVEFLVSFYNNEISEKSEIFDDQFSVERPDGSNFTLKIRSTKLEDSAMYFCASSVGSGSSYNEQFFGPGTRLTVL.

This chain joins TRBV3-1 and TRBJ2-2; TRBD2 matches at 12 bases. The V and J ends lost 3 bases and 13 bases, in that order; junction bases with no gene match: 9. Germline CDR1 is LGHDT and CDR2 is YNNKEL (reference sequence). The CDR3 is 15 residues long. Written as DNA, the CDR3 is TGTGCCAGCAGCCACAGGACTAGCGGGAACGAAGGGCTGTTTTTT. It is translated as CASSHRTSGNEGLFF.

This clonotype showed up many times. The rearrangement uses TRBV10-1 and TRBJ1-2; D gene ambiguous. The V gene's germline CDR1 is WNHNN and CDR2 SYGVQD (reference sequence). This CDR3 comprises 14 residues. The V gene lost 2 bases and the J gene lost 6 bases, with 13 bases spanning the gap. The CDR3 bases are TGCGCCAGCAGTGAGAAACGGGGAAGGGATGGCTACACCTTC. It specifies CASSEKRGRDGYTF.

The rearrangement joins TRBV3-1 to TRBJ2-5; tentatively, D is TRBD2 (5 bases). Germline V CDR1 and CDR2: LGHDT, YNNKEL (reference sequence). Trimming took off 6 bases at V and 0 bases at J, with 14 bases between the two ends. The CDR3 has 15 residues. The CDR3 sequence: CASSLRALYQETQYF. DNA of the CDR3: TGTGCCAGCAGTTTGCGGGCCCTGTACCAAGAGACCCAGTACTTC.

There are many counts of this clonotype. The V call is TRBV7-9, the J call TRBJ1-1, with unresolved D. The ends were cut back, 7 bases at V and 4 bases at J, with 7 bases in the middle. The germline gives CDR1 SEHNR, CDR2 FQNEAQ (reference sequence). The CDR3 is 11 amino acids. The CDR3 bases are TGTGCCAGCACCTTCGCCACTGAAGCTTTCTTT. Protein product: CASTFATEAFF. Drawing the rest from reference TRBV7-9 and TRBJ1-1, the complete variable domain is DTGVSQNPRHKITKRGQNVTFRCDPISEHNRLYWYRQTLGQGPEFLTYFQNEAQLEKSRLLSDRFSAERPKGSFSTLEIQRTEQGDSAMYLCASTFATEAFFGQGTRLTVV.

This clonotype has at least ten counts. The chain is built from TRBV27 and TRBJ2-7; TRBD1 matches 7 bases. J gave up 0 bases and V 5 bases, and 7 bases lay outside the gene matches. CDR1 MNHEY and CDR2 SMNVEV come from the germline V gene (reference sequence). CDR3 length: 15 residues. This CDR3 is CASSPRGLSSYEQYF. The CDR3 DNA sequence: TGTGCCAGCAGTCCAAGGGGGCTTAGCTCCTACGAGCAGTACTTC.

This clonotype has at least ten counts. The V call is TRBV6-2 or TRBV6-3, the J call TRBJ1-1; the D gene is possibly TRBD1 (6 bases). Germline V CDR1 and CDR2: MNHEY, SVGEGT. Between the trimmed V and J ends, which lost 0 bases and 2 bases, there was a span of 16 bases. The CDR3 totals 17 residues. For the CDR3, the DNA is TGTGCCAGCAGTTACTCCGGTCCGCGGGGGGCTAACACTGAAGCTTTCTTT. It is translated as CASSYSGPRGANTEAFF.